The 2 T cell receptor beta chains in this list originate from one sample, sequenced in a study of shared clonotypes between healthy human individuals. TCRdb's copy holds only in-frame clones and misses some; the assay was immunoSEQ multiplex PCR. Counted here are around 750,000 clones, roughly 70% occurring once; the ten biggest clones make up less than 2%. Sequencing input: memory CD4+ T cells sorted from blood. Described subset: CD45RA-negative fraction. The receptors originated from a woman aged 25 to 45 in good health.

The chain combines TRBV28 with TRBJ2-5; D perhaps matches TRBD2 (7 bases). The last part of the DNA fits TRBJ2-7 better; the J call may be wrong. The germline gives CDR1 MDHEN, CDR2 SYDVKM. This CDR3 spans 14 amino acids. CDR3 DNA: TGTGCCAGCAGTGGGGGCGGGAGAGGCTACGAGCAGTACTTC. Translation: CASSGGGRGYEQYF.

The chain links TRBV28 to TRBJ2-2, with D perhaps matching TRBD1 (6 bases). V shed 6 bases and J shed 5 bases, with 10 bases lying between them. The germline V gene encodes CDR1 MDHEN and CDR2 SYDVKM. The CDR3 extends over 13 amino acids. In DNA, the CDR3 is TGTGCCAGCAGCCAGGGACAAACCGGGGAGCTGTTTTTT. Translation: CASSQGQTGELFF.